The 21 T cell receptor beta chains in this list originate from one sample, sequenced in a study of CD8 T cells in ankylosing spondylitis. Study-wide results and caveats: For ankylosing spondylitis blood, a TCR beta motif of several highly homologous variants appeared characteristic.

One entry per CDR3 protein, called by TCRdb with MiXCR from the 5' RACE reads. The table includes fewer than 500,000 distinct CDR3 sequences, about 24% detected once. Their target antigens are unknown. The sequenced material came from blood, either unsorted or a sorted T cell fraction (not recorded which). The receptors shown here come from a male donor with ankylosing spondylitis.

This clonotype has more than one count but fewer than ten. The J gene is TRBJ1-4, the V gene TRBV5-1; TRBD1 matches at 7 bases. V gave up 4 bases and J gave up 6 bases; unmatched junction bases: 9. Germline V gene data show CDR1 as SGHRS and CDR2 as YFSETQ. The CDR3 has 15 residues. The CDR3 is CASSAEGAPDEKLFF. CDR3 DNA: TGCGCCAGCAGCGCAGAGGGGGCGCCCGATGAAAAACTGTTTTTT.

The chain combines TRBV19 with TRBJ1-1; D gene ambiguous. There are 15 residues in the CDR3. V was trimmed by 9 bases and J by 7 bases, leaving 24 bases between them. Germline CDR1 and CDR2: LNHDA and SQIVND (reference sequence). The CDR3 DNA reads TGTGCCAGCCGACCCTTTTCGCATGCCACATATGAAGCTTTCTTT. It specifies CASRPFSHATYEAFF.

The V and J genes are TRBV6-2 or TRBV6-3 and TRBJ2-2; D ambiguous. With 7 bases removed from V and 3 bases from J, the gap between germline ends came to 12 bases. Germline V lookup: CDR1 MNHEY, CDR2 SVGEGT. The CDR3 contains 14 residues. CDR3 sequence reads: CASTKYGDTGELFF. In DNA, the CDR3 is TGTGCCAGCACCAAATATGGTGACACCGGGGAGCTGTTTTTT.

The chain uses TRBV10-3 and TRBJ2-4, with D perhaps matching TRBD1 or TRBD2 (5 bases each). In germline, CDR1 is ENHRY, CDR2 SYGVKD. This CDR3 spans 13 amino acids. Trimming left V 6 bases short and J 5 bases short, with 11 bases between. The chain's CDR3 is CAIRGREENIQYF. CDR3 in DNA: TGTGCCATCAGGGGACGCGAGGAAAACATTCAGTACTTC.

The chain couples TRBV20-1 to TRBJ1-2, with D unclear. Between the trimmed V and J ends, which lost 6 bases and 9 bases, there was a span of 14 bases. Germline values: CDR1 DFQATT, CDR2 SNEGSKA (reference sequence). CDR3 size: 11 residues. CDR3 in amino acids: CSAAGDSRYTF. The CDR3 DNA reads TGCAGTGCGGCCGGTGACTCTCGCTACACCTTC.

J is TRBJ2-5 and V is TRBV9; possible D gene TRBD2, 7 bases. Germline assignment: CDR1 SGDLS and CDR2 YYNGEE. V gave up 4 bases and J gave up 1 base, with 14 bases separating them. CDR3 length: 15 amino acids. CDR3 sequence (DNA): TGTGCCAGCAGCACCGAGGGGGGGGGCCAAGAGACCCAGTACTTC. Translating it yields CASSTEGGGQETQYF.

The CDR3 protein is CASSSPRERELDNEQFF. In DNA form, the CDR3 reads TGTGCCAGCAGCTCCCCGCGCGAGCGGGAGCTCGACAATGAGCAGTTCTTC. The chain has TRBV7-9 and TRBJ2-1; 8 nucleotides agree with TRBD2. The CDR3 sequence is 17 residues long. V shed 4 bases, J shed 5 bases, and the junction held 13 bases outside the gene matches. Germline assignment: CDR1 SEHNR and CDR2 FQNEAQ (reference sequence).

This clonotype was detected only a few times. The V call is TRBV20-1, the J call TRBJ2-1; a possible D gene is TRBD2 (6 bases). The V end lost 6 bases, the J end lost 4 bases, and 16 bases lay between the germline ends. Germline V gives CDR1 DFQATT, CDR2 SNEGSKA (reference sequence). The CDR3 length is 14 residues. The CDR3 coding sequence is TGCAGTGCCGGGATTAGCGGAAATTACAATGAGCAGTTCTTC. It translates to CSAGISGNYNEQFF.

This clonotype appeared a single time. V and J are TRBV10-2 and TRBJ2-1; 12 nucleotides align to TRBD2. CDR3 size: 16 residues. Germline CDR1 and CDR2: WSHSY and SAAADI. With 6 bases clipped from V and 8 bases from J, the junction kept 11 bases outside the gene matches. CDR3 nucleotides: TGCGCCAGCAGGCAAGCGACTAGCGGGAGTGGCTATGAGCAGTTCTTC. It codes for CASRQATSGSGYEQFF.

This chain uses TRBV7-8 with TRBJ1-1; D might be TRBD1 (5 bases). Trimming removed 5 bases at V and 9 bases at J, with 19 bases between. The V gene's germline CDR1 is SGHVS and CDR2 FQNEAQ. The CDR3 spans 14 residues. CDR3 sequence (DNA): TGTGCCAGCAGCCCAGATCACCGGGACTTTAAAGCTTTCTTT. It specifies CASSPDHRDFKAFF.

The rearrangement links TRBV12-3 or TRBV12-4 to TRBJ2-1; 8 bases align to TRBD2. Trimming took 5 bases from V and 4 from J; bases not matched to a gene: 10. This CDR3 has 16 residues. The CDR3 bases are TGTGCCAGCAGTACCCCCAGGGGACTAGGGTACAATGAGCAGTTCTTC. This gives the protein CASSTPRGLGYNEQFF.

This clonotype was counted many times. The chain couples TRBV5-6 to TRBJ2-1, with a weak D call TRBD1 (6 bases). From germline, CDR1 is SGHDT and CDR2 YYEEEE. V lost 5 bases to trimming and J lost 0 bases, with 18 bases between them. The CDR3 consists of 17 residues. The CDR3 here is CASSSTTGHSSYNEQFF. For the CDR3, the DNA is TGTGCCAGCAGTTCGACGACAGGCCACAGCTCCTACAATGAGCAGTTCTTC.

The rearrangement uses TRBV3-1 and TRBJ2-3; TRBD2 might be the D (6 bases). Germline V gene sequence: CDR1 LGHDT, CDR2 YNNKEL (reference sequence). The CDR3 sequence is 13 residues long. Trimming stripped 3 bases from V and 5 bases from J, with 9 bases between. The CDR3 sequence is CASSHLGGDTQYF. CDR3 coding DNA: TGTGCCAGCAGCCATTTGGGAGGAGATACGCAGTATTTT.

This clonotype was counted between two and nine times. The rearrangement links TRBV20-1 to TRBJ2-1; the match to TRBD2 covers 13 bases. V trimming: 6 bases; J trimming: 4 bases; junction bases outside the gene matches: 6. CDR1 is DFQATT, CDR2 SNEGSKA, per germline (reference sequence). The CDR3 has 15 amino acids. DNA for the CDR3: TGCAGTGCGAAACTAGCGGGAGGGCCGTACAATGAGCAGTTCTTC. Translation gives CSAKLAGGPYNEQFF.

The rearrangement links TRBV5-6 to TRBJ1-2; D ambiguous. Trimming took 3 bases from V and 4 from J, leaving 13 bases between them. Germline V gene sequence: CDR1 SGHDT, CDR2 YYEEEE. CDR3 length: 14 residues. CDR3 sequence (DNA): TGTGCCAGCAGCTCGGATTTGAGAGGCTATGGCTACACCTTC. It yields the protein CASSSDLRGYGYTF.

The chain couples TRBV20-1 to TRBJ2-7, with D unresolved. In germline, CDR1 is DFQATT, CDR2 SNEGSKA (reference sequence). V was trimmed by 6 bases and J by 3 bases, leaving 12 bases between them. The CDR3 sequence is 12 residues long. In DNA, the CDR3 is TGCAGTGCCCAAGGCCCCGGCTACGAGCAGTACGTC. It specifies CSAQGPGYEQYV.

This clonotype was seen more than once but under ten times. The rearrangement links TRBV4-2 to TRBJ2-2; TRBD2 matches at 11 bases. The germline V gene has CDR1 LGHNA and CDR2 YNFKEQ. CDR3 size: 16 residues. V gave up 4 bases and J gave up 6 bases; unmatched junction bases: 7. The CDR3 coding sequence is TGTGCCAGCAGCCCCGTACTAGCGGGAGACGCCGGGGAGCTGTTTTTT. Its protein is CASSPVLAGDAGELFF.

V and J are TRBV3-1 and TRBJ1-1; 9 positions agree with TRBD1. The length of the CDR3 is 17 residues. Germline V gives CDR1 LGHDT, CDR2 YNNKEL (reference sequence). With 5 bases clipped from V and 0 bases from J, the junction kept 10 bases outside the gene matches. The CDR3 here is CASSSTTGTGLNTEAFF. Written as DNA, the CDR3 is TGTGCCAGCAGCTCAACGACCGGGACAGGGCTGAACACTGAAGCTTTCTTT. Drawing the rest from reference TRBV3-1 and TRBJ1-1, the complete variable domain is DTAVSQTPKYLVTQMGNDKSIKCEQNLGHDTMYWYKQDSKKFLKIMFSYNNKELIINETVPNRFSPKSPDKAHLNLHINSLELGDSAVYFCASSSTTGTGLNTEAFFGQGTRLTVV.

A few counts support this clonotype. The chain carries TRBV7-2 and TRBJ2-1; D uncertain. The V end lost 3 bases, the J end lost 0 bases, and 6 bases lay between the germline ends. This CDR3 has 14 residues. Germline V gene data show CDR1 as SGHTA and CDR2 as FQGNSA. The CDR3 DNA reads TGTGCCAGCAGCTTTTTTAGCTCCTACAATGAGCAGTTCTTC. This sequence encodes CASSFFSSYNEQFF.

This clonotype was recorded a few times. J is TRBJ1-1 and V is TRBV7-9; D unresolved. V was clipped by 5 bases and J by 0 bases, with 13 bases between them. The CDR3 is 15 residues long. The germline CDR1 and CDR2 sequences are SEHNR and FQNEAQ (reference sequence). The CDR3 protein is CASSKGPTLNTEAFF. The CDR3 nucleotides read TGTGCCAGCAGCAAAGGGCCGACTCTGAACACTGAAGCTTTCTTT.

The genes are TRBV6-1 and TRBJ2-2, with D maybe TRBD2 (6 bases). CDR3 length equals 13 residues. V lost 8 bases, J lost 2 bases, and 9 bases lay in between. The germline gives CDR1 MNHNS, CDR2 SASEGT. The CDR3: CASLGSNTGELFF. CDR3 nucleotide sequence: TGTGCCAGCCTCGGGAGTAACACCGGGGAGCTGTTTTTT.